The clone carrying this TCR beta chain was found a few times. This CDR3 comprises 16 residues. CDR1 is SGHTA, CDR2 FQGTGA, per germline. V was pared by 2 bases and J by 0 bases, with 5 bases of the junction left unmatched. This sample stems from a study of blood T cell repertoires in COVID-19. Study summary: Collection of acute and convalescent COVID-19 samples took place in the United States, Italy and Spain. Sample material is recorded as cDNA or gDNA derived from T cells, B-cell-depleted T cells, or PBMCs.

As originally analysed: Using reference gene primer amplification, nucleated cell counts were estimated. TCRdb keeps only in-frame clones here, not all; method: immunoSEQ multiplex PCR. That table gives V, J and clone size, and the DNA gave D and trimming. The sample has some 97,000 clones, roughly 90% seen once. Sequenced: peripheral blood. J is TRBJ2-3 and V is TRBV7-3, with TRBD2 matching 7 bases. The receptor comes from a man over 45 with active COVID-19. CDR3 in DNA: TGTGCCAGCAGCTTAGGTCCTAGCGGAAGCACAGATACGCAGTATTTT. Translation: CASSLGPSGSTDTQYF.